This T cell receptor (beta chain) appears in the sequencing data of a study of post-analysis software for immune sequencing data. The overall study: Relapsing-remitting, secondary progressive and progressive-relapsing multiple sclerosis courses were included.

V lost 2 bases and J lost 5, with 6 bases in between. Looked up from germline, CDR1 is MNHEY and CDR2 is SVGEGT. CDR3 size: 12 residues. Every TCR beta cDNA library bore unique molecular identifiers. TCRdb redid the calling of the PCR reads with MiXCR, one entry per CDR3 protein. The repertoire has 740,000 or so distinct CDR3 sequences, under 70% of them found once; the top ten carry 4.6%. In its sample, this clonotype was seen a few times. Its antigen is unknown. Whole-study results and caveats: Relative to controls, patients with multiple sclerosis showed significantly lower normalized Chao1 diversity. Five TRBV segments, TRBV5-6, TRBV5-1 and TRBV20-1 among them, were found more frequent in patients than controls.

The sequence derives from a girl aged 10-17 years with multiple sclerosis. The sequenced sample consisted of blood. The V gene is TRBV6-2 or TRBV6-3, the J gene TRBJ2-5, with D unclear. CDR3 coding DNA: TGTGCCAGCAGTTACGCAGCGGAGACCCAGTACTTC. Translating it yields CASSYAAETQYF.